This is a list of T cell receptor beta chains from one sample in a study of a mutant IDH1 vaccine in newly diagnosed glioma. The assay was immunoSEQ multiplex PCR, and TCRdb's table has in-frame clones only and misses some. The data hold over 40,000 clones, with 78% observed a single time. These receptors' targets are unknown. The sample in question was PBMCs, obtained from a glioma patient whose treatment included an IDH1 peptide vaccine. The receptors were sampled from a woman aged 35 to 49 with glioma. Some clones in this sample may be carry-over from other donors' samples. CDR3s include the opening cysteine and the closing phenylalanine or tryptophan. The D gene is left open where the match is weak. Clone size is stated in some rows and not others, as once, few, many or a class when expanded.

V gene: TRBV6-1; D gene: -; J gene: TRBJ1-1; clone size: -; CDR3 protein: CASSERGETEAFF; CDR3 DNA: TGTGCCAGCAGTGAAAGGGGGGAGACTGAAGCTTTCTTT
V gene: TRBV7-2; D gene: -; J gene: TRBJ1-1; clone size: -; CDR3 protein: CASSLGPSDMNTEAFF; CDR3 DNA: TGTGCCAGCAGCTTAGGTCCTTCGGACATGAACACTGAAGCTTTCTTT
V gene: TRBV27; D gene: -; J gene: TRBJ2-6; clone size: -; CDR3 protein: CASSPDQNGANVLTF; CDR3 DNA: TGTGCCAGCAGTCCGGACCAAAACGGGGCCAACGTCCTGACTTTC
V gene: TRBV20-1; D gene: -; J gene: TRBJ1-2; clone size: -; CDR3 protein: CSAPRGYGYTF; CDR3 DNA: TGCAGTGCTCCTCGCGGCTATGGCTACACCTTC
V gene: TRBV5-1; D gene: TRBD1; J gene: TRBJ2-7; clone size: -; CDR3 protein: CASNRRQGGHEQYF; CDR3 DNA: TGCGCCAGCAACCGTCGACAGGGGGGCCACGAGCAGTACTTC
V gene: TRBV4-1; D gene: -; J gene: TRBJ1-2; clone size: once; CDR3 protein: CASSQGRDGYTF; CDR3 DNA: TGCGCCAGCAGCCAAGGGAGGGATGGCTACACCTTC
V gene: TRBV5-1; D gene: -; J gene: TRBJ2-5; clone size: -; CDR3 protein: CASSLSEGLTETQYF; CDR3 DNA: TGCGCCAGCAGCCTCTCCGAGGGTTTGACAGAGACCCAGTACTTC
V gene: TRBV6-6; D gene: TRBD1; J gene: TRBJ1-2; clone size: -; CDR3 protein: CASRGGGNGYTF; CDR3 DNA: TGTGCCAGCAGAGGAGGGGGCAATGGCTACACCTTC
V gene: TRBV28; D gene: -; J gene: TRBJ1-5; clone size: -; CDR3 protein: CASSLRARTVNQPQHF; CDR3 DNA: TGTGCCAGCAGTTTACGGGCACGGACCGTGAATCAGCCCCAGCATTTT
V gene: TRBV9; D gene: TRBD1; J gene: TRBJ2-5; clone size: -; CDR3 protein: CASSGTGLQETQYF; CDR3 DNA: TGTGCCAGCAGCGGGACAGGTCTACAAGAGACCCAGTACTTC
V gene: TRBV19; D gene: TRBD1; J gene: TRBJ1-4; clone size: medium-sized; CDR3 protein: CASATGGTDEKLFF; CDR3 DNA: TGTGCCAGTGCCACAGGAGGGACAGACGAAAAACTGTTTTTT
V gene: TRBV5-4; D gene: TRBD1; J gene: TRBJ1-1; clone size: -; CDR3 protein: CASSPDRGLGTEAFF; CDR3 DNA: TGTGCCAGCAGCCCGGACAGGGGCCTCGGAACTGAAGCTTTCTTT
V gene: TRBV2; D gene: -; J gene: TRBJ1-6; clone size: -; CDR3 protein: CASSTGGYNSPLHF; CDR3 DNA: TGTGCCAGCAGTACCGGGGGCTACAATTCACCCCTCCACTTT
V gene: TRBV4-2; D gene: TRBD2; J gene: TRBJ2-1; clone size: -; CDR3 protein: CASSPQGSGSGYDEQFF; CDR3 DNA: TGTGCCAGCAGCCCCCAGGGAAGCGGGAGCGGATATGATGAGCAGTTCTTC
V gene: TRBV4-1; D gene: -; J gene: TRBJ1-1; clone size: -; CDR3 protein: CASSQDATEAFF; CDR3 DNA: TGCGCCAGCAGCCAAGACGCCACTGAAGCTTTCTTT
V gene: TRBV6-5; D gene: -; J gene: TRBJ1-4; clone size: -; CDR3 protein: CASSYRGGTNEKLFF; CDR3 DNA: TGTGCCAGCAGTTACCGGGGGGGAACTAATGAAAAACTGTTTTTT
V gene: TRBV4-3; D gene: -; J gene: TRBJ2-2; clone size: -; CDR3 protein: CASSQGRGENTGELFF; CDR3 DNA: TGCGCCAGCAGCCAAGGTAGGGGCGAGAACACCGGGGAGCTGTTTTTT
V gene: TRBV5-4; D gene: -; J gene: TRBJ1-1; clone size: -; CDR3 protein: CASSLYISTMNTEAFF; CDR3 DNA: TGTGCCAGCAGCTTGTATATCTCCACCATGAACACTGAAGCTTTCTTT
V gene: TRBV6-5; D gene: -; J gene: TRBJ2-3; clone size: -; CDR3 protein: CASSTDWGTDTQYF; CDR3 DNA: TGTGCCAGCAGTACGGACTGGGGAACAGATACGCAGTATTTT
V gene: TRBV29-1; D gene: TRBD2; J gene: TRBJ2-2; clone size: -; CDR3 protein: CSVVSGRRTGELFF; CDR3 DNA: TGCAGCGTTGTTTCCGGGAGGAGGACCGGGGAGCTGTTTTTT
V gene: TRBV12-5; D gene: -; J gene: TRBJ1-2; clone size: once; CDR3 protein: CASATFGGYGYTF; CDR3 DNA: TGTGCTAGTGCAACTTTCGGAGGGTATGGCTACACCTTC
V gene: TRBV9; D gene: TRBD2; J gene: TRBJ2-5; clone size: -; CDR3 protein: CASSPRTRGGGETQYF; CDR3 DNA: TGTGCCAGCAGCCCCCGGACTAGAGGCGGAGGGGAGACCCAGTACTTC
V gene: TRBV7-6; D gene: -; J gene: TRBJ2-7; clone size: -; CDR3 protein: CASSPGRGPLNEQYF; CDR3 DNA: TGTGCCAGCAGCCCTGGCAGGGGTCCGCTAAACGAGCAGTACTTC
V gene: TRBV10-3; D gene: -; J gene: TRBJ1-1; clone size: -; CDR3 protein: CAISGDLNTEAFF; CDR3 DNA: TGTGCCATCAGTGGGGACCTGAACACTGAAGCTTTCTTT
V gene: TRBV7-2; D gene: -; J gene: TRBJ1-3; clone size: once; CDR3 protein: CASSLDWGPLYF; CDR3 DNA: TGTGCCAGCAGCTTAGATTGGGGCCCCTTATATTTT
V gene: TRBV6-6; D gene: -; J gene: TRBJ2-7; clone size: -; CDR3 protein: CASSYEPLGQYF; CDR3 DNA: TGTGCCAGCAGTTACGAACCGCTCGGGCAGTACTTC
V gene: TRBV5-1; D gene: TRBD1; J gene: TRBJ1-6; clone size: -; CDR3 protein: CASKETGGASLHF; CDR3 DNA: TGCGCCAGCAAGGAGACAGGGGGCGCGTCCCTCCACTTT
V gene: TRBV10-3; D gene: -; J gene: TRBJ1-1; clone size: -; CDR3 protein: CAISRQAGGGTEAFF; CDR3 DNA: TGTGCCATCAGCAGACAGGCGGGAGGCGGCACTGAAGCTTTCTTT
V gene: TRBV9; D gene: TRBD2; J gene: TRBJ2-1; clone size: -; CDR3 protein: CASSVGTIAYNEQFF; CDR3 DNA: TGTGCCAGCAGCGTTGGGACTATAGCCTACAATGAGCAGTTCTTC
V gene: TRBV4-1; D gene: -; J gene: TRBJ2-7; clone size: -; CDR3 protein: CASGPGTQRSYEQYF; CDR3 DNA: TGCGCCAGCGGCCCCGGGACGCAGAGGAGCTACGAGCAGTACTTC
V gene: TRBV28; D gene: TRBD1; J gene: TRBJ1-5; clone size: -; CDR3 protein: CASSRTGSGNQPQHF; CDR3 DNA: TGTGCCAGCAGCCGGACAGGGTCCGGCAATCAGCCCCAGCATTTT
V gene: TRBV7-2; D gene: -; J gene: TRBJ1-1; clone size: -; CDR3 protein: CASSSMTFGMNTEAFF; CDR3 DNA: TGTGCCAGCAGCTCGATGACCTTTGGCATGAACACTGAAGCTTTCTTT
V gene: TRBV14; D gene: -; J gene: TRBJ1-3; clone size: -; CDR3 protein: CASSQMGGISGNTIYF; CDR3 DNA: TGTGCCAGCAGCCAGATGGGCGGAATCTCTGGAAACACCATATATTTT
V gene: TRBV29-1; D gene: -; J gene: TRBJ2-2; clone size: -; CDR3 protein: CSCEGGVNTGELFF; CDR3 DNA: TGCAGTTGCGAGGGGGGTGTGAACACCGGGGAGCTGTTTTTT
V gene: TRBV2; D gene: -; J gene: TRBJ1-2; clone size: -; CDR3 protein: CASGVVITF; CDR3 DNA: TGTGCCAGCGGAGTGGTGATCACCTTC
V gene: TRBV19; D gene: TRBD2; J gene: TRBJ2-7; clone size: -; CDR3 protein: CASSPAGGSYEQYF; CDR3 DNA: TGTGCCAGTAGCCCCGCGGGGGGATCCTACGAGCAGTACTTC
V gene: TRBV7-3; D gene: TRBD2; J gene: TRBJ2-5; clone size: -; CDR3 protein: CASSLSPLGSGKETQYF; CDR3 DNA: TGTGCCAGCAGCTTAAGCCCCCTGGGTAGCGGGAAAGAGACCCAGTACTTC
V gene: TRBV5-1; D gene: -; J gene: TRBJ2-3; clone size: few; CDR3 protein: CASSLSTSTDTQYF; CDR3 DNA: TGCGCCAGCAGCTTATCAACTAGCACAGATACGCAGTATTTT
V gene: TRBV9; D gene: -; J gene: TRBJ2-2; clone size: -; CDR3 protein: CASSPTIRTGELFF; CDR3 DNA: TGTGCCAGCAGCCCCACAATACGCACCGGGGAGCTGTTTTTT
V gene: TRBV4-3; D gene: -; J gene: TRBJ1-4; clone size: -; CDR3 protein: CASSRTAMNEKLFF; CDR3 DNA: TGCGCCAGCAGCCGTACGGCCATGAATGAAAAACTGTTTTTT
V gene: TRBV4-2; D gene: TRBD1; J gene: TRBJ1-4; clone size: few; CDR3 protein: CASSENQGANEKLFF; CDR3 DNA: TGTGCCAGCAGCGAAAACCAGGGGGCTAATGAAAAACTGTTTTTT
V gene: TRBV5-1; D gene: TRBD1; J gene: TRBJ2-3; clone size: -; CDR3 protein: CASSSRDRGTDTQYF; CDR3 DNA: TGCGCCAGCAGCAGCCGGGACAGGGGGACAGATACGCAGTATTTT
V gene: TRBV11-2; D gene: -; J gene: TRBJ1-5; clone size: -; CDR3 protein: CASSLDSGANQPQHF; CDR3 DNA: TGTGCCAGCAGCTTAGATAGCGGGGCCAATCAGCCCCAGCATTTT
V gene: TRBV6-6; D gene: TRBD2; J gene: TRBJ2-7; clone size: once; CDR3 protein: CASSPLAGGGEQYF; CDR3 DNA: TGTGCCAGCAGTCCTCTTGCGGGAGGTGGCGAGCAGTACTTC
V gene: TRBV29-1; D gene: TRBD1; J gene: TRBJ2-2; clone size: -; CDR3 protein: CSVEDRGLQNTGELFF; CDR3 DNA: TGCAGCGTTGAGGACAGGGGACTTCAGAACACCGGGGAGCTGTTTTTT